These 26 T cell receptor beta chains came from one sample sequenced in a study of cytomegalovirus exposure and HLA in healthy donors. The study ran its PCR with 60 Vbeta and 13 Jbeta primers. Libraries were prepared by immunoSEQ multiplex PCR; TCRdb keeps only in-frame clonotypes and omits some of them. This table holds some 180,000 clones, roughly three quarters found once. Sample: PBMCs. The receptors stem from a woman in her 30s in good health and CMV-seropositive.

The V call is TRBV7-2, the J call TRBJ2-2; TRBD2 aligns across 7 bases. Per the germline V gene, CDR1 is SGHTA and CDR2 is FQGNSA. This CDR3 is 17 amino acids long. V lost 1 base to trimming and J lost 5 bases; unmatched junction nucleotides: 10. The CDR3 bases are TGTGCCAGCAGCTTAGTTCCAACGGGGGGACGGACCGGGGAGCTGTTTTTT. It is translated as CASSLVPTGGRTGELFF.

CDR3 residues: CASRDSGGHSYNEQFF. The CDR3 DNA reads TGTGCCAGCAGGGACTCCGGGGGGCACTCCTACAATGAGCAGTTCTTC. The rearrangement uses TRBV27 and TRBJ2-1; D may be TRBD2 (7 bases). This CDR3 contains 16 residues. Germline V gene sequence: CDR1 MNHEY, CDR2 SMNVEV (reference sequence). The V and J ends lost 6 bases and 0 bases respectively, with 15 bases between them.

The chain combines TRBV7-2 with TRBJ1-1; 7 bases align to TRBD1. Germline V lookup: CDR1 SGHTA, CDR2 FQGNSA. The CDR3 spans 13 residues. J gave up 9 bases and V 5 bases, and 9 bases lay outside the gene matches. The CDR3 protein is CASSRAWDSQAFF. The CDR3 DNA reads TGTGCCAGCAGCCGAGCTTGGGACAGTCAAGCTTTCTTT.

V is TRBV7-2 and J is TRBJ2-1; 9 positions match TRBD1. Looked up from germline, CDR1 is SGHTA and CDR2 is FQGNSA. Trimming removed 4 bases from V and 7 bases from J; junction bases left unmatched: 8. This CDR3 spans 15 amino acids. For the CDR3, the DNA is TGTGCCAGCAGCTCCGACAGGGGGAGGAGGAATGAGCAGTTCTTC. This encodes CASSSDRGRRNEQFF. The full variable domain, completed using reference TRBV7-2 and TRBJ2-1, is GAGVSQSPSNKVTEKGKDVELRCDPISGHTALYWYRQSLGQGLEFLIYFQGNSAPDKSGLPSDRFSAERTGGSVSTLTIQRTQQEDSAVYLCASSSDRGRRNEQFFGPGTRLTVL.

The J gene is TRBJ2-7, the V gene TRBV28; TRBD1 matches at 9 bases. Germline V lookup: CDR1 MDHEN, CDR2 SYDVKM. Unmatched junction bases numbered 6, after V lost 3 bases and J lost 3 bases. This CDR3 has 15 residues. The CDR3 DNA reads TGTGCCAGCAGTTTCCCACAGGGGGCGGGCTACGAGCAGTACTTC. Translating it yields CASSFPQGAGYEQYF. Based on the CDR3 plus reference TRBV28 and TRBJ2-7, the full variable domain is DVKVTQSSRYLVKRTGEKVFLECVQDMDHENMFWYRQDPGLGLRLIYFSYDVKMKEKGDIPEGYSVSREKKERFSLILESASTNQTSMYLCASSFPQGAGYEQYFGPGTRLTVT.

This clone was observed a single time. The chain links TRBV28 to TRBJ1-1, with 8 bases matching TRBD1. CDR1 is MDHEN and CDR2 is SYDVKM in the germline V gene. The V and J ends lost 1 base and 1 base, in that order; junction bases with no gene match: 2. The CDR3 has 15 residues. Here the CDR3 DNA reads TGTGCCAGCAGTTTATTGGGACAGGAGAACACTGAAGCTTTCTTT. Translating it yields CASSLLGQENTEAFF.

The V gene is TRBV7-6, the J gene TRBJ1-5; a possible D gene is TRBD1 (5 bases). The V end was cut by 4 bases, the J end by 1 base, with 17 bases between. The germline V gene encodes CDR1 SGHVS and CDR2 FNYEAQ. The CDR3 length is 17 residues. The CDR3 region is CASSSQPRERSNQPQHF. CDR3 DNA: TGTGCCAGCAGCTCCCAGCCCAGGGAAAGGAGCAATCAGCCCCAGCATTTT.

This chain links TRBV5-4 with TRBJ2-3, with D unclear. Per the germline V gene, CDR1 is SGHNT and CDR2 is YYREEE (reference sequence). The CDR3 runs 15 residues. The V gene lost 0 bases and the J gene lost 0 bases, with 8 bases spanning the gap. The CDR3 sequence: CASSLDRTSTDTQYF. The CDR3 bases are TGTGCCAGCAGCTTGGACAGAACTAGCACAGATACGCAGTATTTT.

This chain links TRBV6-4 with TRBJ2-1, with TRBD2 matching over 9 bases. The J segment lost 4 bases and the V segment lost 6 bases, leaving 7 bases of the junction unmatched. Germline V CDR1 and CDR2: MRHNA, SNTAGT. The CDR3 has 15 amino acids. The CDR3: CASSARAGGYNEQFF. For the CDR3, the DNA is TGTGCCAGCAGCGCAAGAGCGGGGGGATACAATGAGCAGTTCTTC.

This clone showed up just once. The chain has TRBV5-8 and TRBJ1-3; D call uncertain. The germline CDR1 and CDR2 sequences are SGHTS and YDEGEE. The germline V and J ends were trimmed by 2 bases and 4 bases, with 4 bases remaining between them. This CDR3 is 12 amino acids long. CDR3 sequence reads: CASSFRGNTIYF. In DNA, the CDR3 is TGTGCCAGCAGCTTCCGGGGAAACACCATATATTTT. The full variable domain, its missing parts supplied by reference TRBV5-8 and TRBJ1-3, is EAGVTQSPTHLIKTRGQQATLRCSPISGHTSVYWYQQALGLGLQFLLWYDEGEERNRGNFPPRFSGRQFPNYSSELNVNALELEDSALYLCASSFRGNTIYFGEGSWLTVV.

Comments on this clone: The CDR3 carries no conserved terminal phenylalanine or tryptophan, so it likely arises from a read error. As DNA, the CDR3 is TGTGCCAGTGATAAGGGGACTAGCGGTGCCGGGGAGCTGTTTTCT. Protein sequence: CASDKGTSGAGELFS. The chain joins TRBV2 to TRBJ2-2; TRBD2 aligns across 11 bases. Germline loops: CDR1 SNHLY, CDR2 FYNNEI. CDR3 length: 15 amino acids. V trimming: 9 bases; J trimming: 6 bases; junction bases outside the gene matches: 9.

This chain links TRBV7-8 with TRBJ2-5, with 8 positions matching TRBD1. This CDR3 contains 12 residues. V gave up 5 bases and J gave up 4 bases; unmatched junction bases: 0. Germline loops: CDR1 SGHVS, CDR2 FQNEAQ. Written as DNA, the CDR3 is TGTGCCAGCAGCGGGACAGGAGAGACCCAGTACTTC. It yields the protein CASSGTGETQYF.

The rearrangement links TRBV27 to TRBJ1-2; 9 bases agree with TRBD1. Germline V gene sequence: CDR1 MNHEY, CDR2 SMNVEV (reference sequence). V lost 3 bases, J lost 6 bases, and 11 bases stayed unmatched. The CDR3 is made up of 16 amino acids. The DNA for the CDR3 is TGTGCCAGCAGTTTCATCCCGGGACAGGGTTCGAATGGCTACACCTTC. As protein: CASSFIPGQGSNGYTF.

The rearrangement uses TRBV12-5 and TRBJ2-3, with 7 bases fitting TRBD2. CDR3 length: 16 residues. Germline CDR1 reads LGHNT; CDR2 reads FRNRAP. Germline trimming cut 3 bases from V and 1 base from J; bases unmatched to any gene: 7. The CDR3 DNA sequence: TGTGCTAGTGGTTTTAATCGGGGGGTGGGCACAGATACGCAGTATTTT. Translating it yields CASGFNRGVGTDTQYF.

The CDR3 DNA follows: TGCGCCAGCAGCTACGAGGCGGGGAGGCAGTACTTC. As protein: CASSYEAGRQYF. This chain connects TRBV5-1 to TRBJ2-7; tentative D call: TRBD2 (6 bases). Germline CDR1 SGHRS, CDR2 YFSETQ. The CDR3 has 12 amino acids. Trimming left V 3 bases short and J 9 bases short, with 13 bases between.

The rearrangement uses TRBV4-3 and TRBJ2-2, with D hard to call. V was clipped by 3 bases and J by 1 base, with 6 bases between them. This CDR3 comprises 14 residues. In germline, CDR1 is LGHNA, CDR2 YSLEER. CDR3 DNA sequence: TGCGCCAGCAGCCATTCAGGGAACACCGGGGAGCTGTTTTTT. As protein: CASSHSGNTGELFF.

This rearrangement joins TRBV28 to TRBJ1-1; D is unresolved. This CDR3 is 12 amino acids long. Trimming took 3 bases from V and 7 from J, leaving 9 bases between them. Germline V gives CDR1 MDHEN, CDR2 SYDVKM. As DNA, the CDR3 is TGTGCCAGCAGTTTTTCCCTTGTTGAAGCTTTCTTT. Its protein is CASSFSLVEAFF.

V is TRBV18 and J is TRBJ2-7, with D possibly matching TRBD2 (6 bases). Germline CDR1 KGHSH, CDR2 LQKENI. The CDR3 consists of 14 residues. Trimming shortened V by 4 bases and J by 0 bases, and 10 bases separated the two germline ends. CDR3 loop: CASSLTRDSYEQYF. CDR3 in DNA: TGTGCCAGCTCACTGACGCGGGACTCCTACGAGCAGTACTTC. Full variable domain (rest looked up from reference TRBV18 and TRBJ2-7): NAGVMQNPRHLVRRRGQEARLRCSPMKGHSHVYWYRQLPEEGLKFMVYLQKENIIDESGMPKERFSAEFPKEGPSILRIQQVVRGDSAAYFCASSLTRDSYEQYFGPGTRLTVT.

This chain uses TRBV28 with TRBJ1-4; D is perhaps TRBD1 (5 bases). CDR1 and CDR2 from the germline V gene are MDHEN and SYDVKM. Trimming removed 7 bases from V and 4 bases from J, with 7 bases in between. The CDR3 is 12 residues long. CDR3: CASNRFNEKLFF. In DNA, the CDR3 is TGTGCCAGCAACAGGTTTAATGAAAAACTGTTTTTT.

In regard to this clone: One junction end disagrees with the germline gene, perhaps due to a read error. This specimen includes other DNA sequences encoding the same CDR3. The V gene is TRBV7-2, the J gene TRBJ2-3; 7 positions agree with TRBD1. The CDR3 is 14 residues long. Germline V CDR1 and CDR2: SGHTA, FQGNSA. In DNA form, the CDR3 reads TGTGCCAGCAGCGTAGACAGGGTCACAGATACGCAGTATTTC. Translation: CASSVDRVTDTQYF.

The chain carries TRBV18 and TRBJ1-1, with a possible D match to TRBD1 (6 bases). CDR3 length equals 14 residues. The germline V gene has CDR1 KGHSH and CDR2 LQKENI. V shed 4 bases and J shed 1 base, with 10 bases lying between them. As DNA, the CDR3 is TGTGCCAGCTCACGGAGACAGGAGAACACTGAAGCTTTCTTT. Its translation: CASSRRQENTEAFF.

The chain recombines TRBV20-1 with TRBJ2-7; D not resolved. V shed 3 bases and J shed 0 bases, with 3 bases lying between them. The germline V gene encodes CDR1 DFQATT and CDR2 SNEGSKA (reference sequence). This CDR3 contains 11 residues. CDR3: CSASVSYEQYF. For the CDR3, the DNA is TGCAGTGCTAGCGTCTCCTACGAGCAGTACTTC.

About this clone: Other DNA sequences from this sample encode an identical CDR3 as well. The rearrangement uses TRBV7-8 and TRBJ2-7; no clear D gene. This CDR3 spans 13 amino acids. Germline V CDR1 and CDR2: SGHVS, FQNEAQ. V was pared by 1 base and J by 1 base, with 5 bases between. For the CDR3, the DNA is TGTGCCAGCAGCTTAGACAGTTCCTACGAGCAGTACTTC. This gives the protein CASSLDSSYEQYF.

V and J are TRBV11-2 and TRBJ2-1, with a possible D match to TRBD2 (5 bases). The CDR3 consists of 14 residues. In germline, CDR1 is SGHAT, CDR2 FQNNGV. V was clipped by 2 bases and J by 6 bases, with 11 bases between them. The CDR3 DNA is TGTGCCAGCAGCTTATTCGGGCTAGCCAATGAGCAGTTCTTC. Translated, it gives CASSLFGLANEQFF. The full variable domain, completed using reference TRBV11-2 and TRBJ2-1, is EAGVAQSPRYKIIEKRQSVAFWCNPISGHATLYWYQQILGQGPKLLIQFQNNGVVDDSQLPKDRFSAERLKGVDSTLKIQPAKLEDSAVYLCASSLFGLANEQFFGPGTRLTVL.

The chain uses TRBV5-1 and TRBJ2-3, with TRBD1 as a possible D gene (6 bases). V shed 0 bases and J shed 14 bases, with 22 bases lying between them. The germline V gene encodes CDR1 SGHRS and CDR2 YFSETQ. This CDR3 has 15 amino acids. CDR3 sequence (DNA): TGCGCCAGCAGCTTGGTACAGGGCGAGTCCCGAAAGGGGTATTTT. Amino acid sequence: CASSLVQGESRKGYF.

The CDR3 DNA reads TGTGCCAGCAGTTGGTCAGATAATGAAAAACTGTTTTTT. Protein sequence: CASSWSDNEKLFF. The chain has TRBV2 and TRBJ1-4, with no clear D. Trimming left V 5 bases short and J 4 bases short, with 8 bases between. The CDR3 totals 13 residues. Germline V gene sequence: CDR1 SNHLY, CDR2 FYNNEI. Variable domain in full (rest from reference TRBV2 and TRBJ1-4): EPEVTQTPSHQVTQMGQEVILRCVPISNHLYFYWYRQILGQKVEFLVSFYNNEISEKSEIFDDQFSVERPDGSNFTLKIRSTKLEDSAMYFCASSWSDNEKLFFGSGTQLSVL.